These T cell receptor beta chains were read from a single sample in a study of blood T cell repertoires in COVID-19. TCRdb's copy holds only in-frame clones and misses some; the assay was immunoSEQ multiplex PCR. The profile shows fewer than 300,000 clones, 75% to 95% of them singletons. The material sequenced was PBMCs or T cells enriched from blood (not recorded which). The receptors were sampled from a woman between 25 and 40 years old who had recovered from COVID-19. Both conserved end residues are part of each CDR3. A D gene is named only where the DNA matches it firmly. Size is omitted from some rows. Given values are once, few, many or a class for expanded clones.

d_gene: TRBD2; abundance: NA; v_gene: TRBV4-2; j_gene: TRBJ2-3; CDR3nt: TGTGCCAGCAGCCAAGCCGGGCTAGCGGGAGGAGTCTCAGATACGCAGTATTTT; CDR3aa: CASSQAGLAGGVSDTQYF
d_gene: TRBD1; abundance: few; v_gene: TRBV9; j_gene: TRBJ1-1; CDR3nt: TGTGCCAGCAGCGGTCGACAGGGGCCAAACCAAATGAACACTGAAGCTTTCTTT; CDR3aa: CASSGRQGPNQMNTEAFF
d_gene: TRBD1; abundance: NA; v_gene: TRBV28; j_gene: TRBJ1-1; CDR3nt: TGTGCCAGCAGTTCGGTAAGGACAGGGGGCTCTGGTGCTTTCTTT; CDR3aa: CASSSVRTGGSGAFF
d_gene: TRBD2; abundance: NA; v_gene: TRBV7-9; j_gene: TRBJ2-5; CDR3nt: TGTGCCAGCAGCTTAACTAGCGTAACTTTTGGGCGGGAGACCCAGTACTTC; CDR3aa: CASSLTSVTFGRETQYF
d_gene: TRBD1; abundance: NA; v_gene: TRBV7-2; j_gene: TRBJ2-7; CDR3nt: TGTGCCAGCACCCGGGACAGGGGCAACGAGCAGTACTTC; CDR3aa: CASTRDRGNEQYF
d_gene: NA; abundance: NA; v_gene: TRBV9; j_gene: TRBJ2-2; CDR3nt: TGTGCCAGCAGCGTAGGGGAGTTCTATAACACCGGGGAGCTGTTTTTT; CDR3aa: CASSVGEFYNTGELFF
d_gene: NA; abundance: NA; v_gene: TRBV6-4; j_gene: TRBJ2-1; CDR3nt: TGTGCCAGCAGTCCTCTAGGTAGCGCCGTCAACAATGAGCAGTTCTTC; CDR3aa: CASSPLGSAVNNEQFF
d_gene: TRBD1; abundance: NA; v_gene: TRBV5-4; j_gene: TRBJ2-3; CDR3nt: TGTGCCAGCAGCCGGACAGGGGAGACAGATACGCAGTATTTT; CDR3aa: CASSRTGETDTQYF
d_gene: NA; abundance: NA; v_gene: TRBV3-1/TRBV3-2; j_gene: TRBJ2-1; CDR3nt: TGTGCCAGCCAAAGTCCCCTCAGGGGTGAGCAGTTCTTC; CDR3aa: CASQSPLRGEQFF
d_gene: NA; abundance: NA; v_gene: TRBV4-1; j_gene: TRBJ1-6; CDR3nt: TGCGCCAGCAGCCAAGAAGGTCGGGGGAGGTCCTATAATTCACCCCTCCACTTT; CDR3aa: CASSQEGRGRSYNSPLHF
d_gene: NA; abundance: NA; v_gene: TRBV12-1; j_gene: TRBJ2-2; CDR3nt: TGTGCCAGCAGCTTTAGCCCTCGGGGGGAGGGGGCCGGGGAGCTGTTTTTT; CDR3aa: CASSFSPRGEGAGELFF
d_gene: NA; abundance: NA; v_gene: TRBV7-6; j_gene: TRBJ2-7; CDR3nt: TGTGCCAGCAGCTTAGGACAGGTGGGCTACAGCTCTTACGAGCAGTACTTC; CDR3aa: CASSLGQVGYSSYEQYF
d_gene: NA; abundance: once; v_gene: TRBV9; j_gene: TRBJ1-2; CDR3nt: TGTGCCAGCAGCGTAGGGGACACCCCAACCTATGGCTACACCTTC; CDR3aa: CASSVGDTPTYGYTF
d_gene: NA; abundance: NA; v_gene: TRBV6-5; j_gene: TRBJ2-7; CDR3nt: TGTGCCAGCAGGCCGCCGGAGGTCTCCAGCGAGCAGTACTTC; CDR3aa: CASRPPEVSSEQYF
d_gene: TRBD1; abundance: NA; v_gene: TRBV29-1; j_gene: TRBJ2-1; CDR3nt: TGCAGCGTATATCCGGGACAGGGGTTAAATGAGCAGTTCTTC; CDR3aa: CSVYPGQGLNEQFF
d_gene: NA; abundance: NA; v_gene: TRBV24-1; j_gene: TRBJ1-4; CDR3nt: TGTGCCACCAGTGATTCTCAGGATGAAAAACTGTTTTTT; CDR3aa: CATSDSQDEKLFF
d_gene: NA; abundance: NA; v_gene: TRBV10-3; j_gene: TRBJ2-3; CDR3nt: TGTGCCATCAGTGAGTCGGGGACTGAGGGGCCAAGAGATACGCAGTATTTT; CDR3aa: CAISESGTEGPRDTQYF
d_gene: NA; abundance: NA; v_gene: TRBV7-9; j_gene: TRBJ2-7; CDR3nt: TGTGCCAGCAGCCCGAGAAAGGGTAGCGGAGATATGGGGGAGCAGTACTTC; CDR3aa: CASSPRKGSGDMGEQYF
d_gene: TRBD2; abundance: NA; v_gene: TRBV7-3; j_gene: TRBJ2-2; CDR3nt: TGTGCCAGCAGCTTAACGACTAGCGGGAGATTGGGGGAGCTGTTTTTT; CDR3aa: CASSLTTSGRLGELFF
d_gene: TRBD2; abundance: few; v_gene: TRBV4-1; j_gene: TRBJ2-2; CDR3nt: TGCGCCAGCAGCCTCGGACTAGCGGGAGTTCGGACCGGGGAGCTGTTTTTT; CDR3aa: CASSLGLAGVRTGELFF
d_gene: NA; abundance: NA; v_gene: TRBV28; j_gene: TRBJ2-7; CDR3nt: TGTGCCAGCGGGACAACCTACGAGCAGTACTTC; CDR3aa: CASGTTYEQYF
d_gene: NA; abundance: few; v_gene: TRBV6-2/TRBV6-3; j_gene: TRBJ1-1; CDR3nt: TGTGCCAGCAGTTACATTTCAGGCGCTGAAGCTTTCTTT; CDR3aa: CASSYISGAEAFF
d_gene: NA; abundance: NA; v_gene: TRBV29-1; j_gene: TRBJ2-7; CDR3nt: TGCAGCGTTGGGACAGAAGCCTACGAGCAGTACTTC; CDR3aa: CSVGTEAYEQYF
d_gene: TRBD1; abundance: once; v_gene: TRBV14; j_gene: TRBJ1-5; CDR3nt: TGTGCCAGCAGCCCGACAGGGGGCAATCAGCCCCAGCATTTT; CDR3aa: CASSPTGGNQPQHF
d_gene: NA; abundance: NA; v_gene: TRBV19; j_gene: TRBJ1-5; CDR3nt: TGTGCCAGTAGTATAGTTGCAGGGGAACAGCCCCAGCATTTT; CDR3aa: CASSIVAGEQPQHF
d_gene: NA; abundance: NA; v_gene: TRBV19; j_gene: TRBJ2-1; CDR3nt: TGTGCCAGTACCAACGGAGGACTTCCCGAGGGCGAGCAGTTCTTC; CDR3aa: CASTNGGLPEGEQFF
d_gene: TRBD1; abundance: NA; v_gene: TRBV18; j_gene: TRBJ2-5; CDR3nt: TGTGCCAGCTCACCGGGGACAGGGTGGTCAGAGACCCAGTACTTC; CDR3aa: CASSPGTGWSETQYF
d_gene: NA; abundance: NA; v_gene: TRBV11-2; j_gene: TRBJ2-4; CDR3nt: TGTGCCAGCAGCTTGGTTGAGGTTTACAACATTCAGTACTTC; CDR3aa: CASSLVEVYNIQYF
d_gene: NA; abundance: NA; v_gene: TRBV3-1/TRBV3-2; j_gene: TRBJ2-4; CDR3nt: TGTGCCAGCAGCCCCCAGGGGCTAGCCAAAAACATTCAGTACTTC; CDR3aa: CASSPQGLAKNIQYF
d_gene: TRBD2; abundance: NA; v_gene: TRBV10-1; j_gene: TRBJ2-5; CDR3nt: TGCGCCAGCAGTGACTCCGGGACTAGCGTCCAAGAGACCCAGTACTTC; CDR3aa: CASSDSGTSVQETQYF
d_gene: NA; abundance: once; v_gene: TRBV5-1; j_gene: TRBJ2-1; CDR3nt: TGCGCCAGCAGCTTTACAGGAAGCTCCTACAATGAGCAGTTCTTC; CDR3aa: CASSFTGSSYNEQFF
d_gene: TRBD1; abundance: NA; v_gene: TRBV6-2/TRBV6-3; j_gene: TRBJ1-3; CDR3nt: TGTGCCAGCAGTGATCGACAGGGTGGTGACACCATATATTTT; CDR3aa: CASSDRQGGDTIYF
d_gene: NA; abundance: NA; v_gene: TRBV5-1; j_gene: TRBJ2-7; CDR3nt: TGCGCCAGCAGTCTGACATCTTACGAGCAGTACTTC; CDR3aa: CASSLTSYEQYF
d_gene: NA; abundance: NA; v_gene: TRBV7-9; j_gene: TRBJ2-7; CDR3nt: TGTGCCAGCAGCTTAGAAAATAGCTACGAGCAGTACTTC; CDR3aa: CASSLENSYEQYF
d_gene: TRBD1; abundance: NA; v_gene: TRBV3-1/TRBV3-2; j_gene: TRBJ1-1; CDR3nt: TGTGCCAGCAGCCCCGGACAGGAGAACACTGAAGCTTTCTTT; CDR3aa: CASSPGQENTEAFF
d_gene: TRBD1; abundance: NA; v_gene: TRBV4-1; j_gene: TRBJ1-5; CDR3nt: TGCGCCAGCAGCCAAGACCCCGGACAGGATAGCAATCAGCCCCAGCATTTT; CDR3aa: CASSQDPGQDSNQPQHF
d_gene: NA; abundance: few; v_gene: TRBV4-1; j_gene: TRBJ1-1; CDR3nt: TGCGCCAGCAGCCAAGGGCTTCAGGGTTTCACTGAAGCTTTCTTT; CDR3aa: CASSQGLQGFTEAFF
d_gene: TRBD2; abundance: NA; v_gene: TRBV10-3; j_gene: TRBJ2-7; CDR3nt: TGTGCCTCCACGGAGCTAGCGGACTCCTACGAGCAGTACTTC; CDR3aa: CASTELADSYEQYF
d_gene: TRBD1; abundance: few; v_gene: TRBV19; j_gene: TRBJ1-2; CDR3nt: TGTGCCAGTAGTAAACAGGGGGCCGGCGAATATGGCTACACCTTC; CDR3aa: CASSKQGAGEYGYTF
d_gene: NA; abundance: NA; v_gene: TRBV5-1; j_gene: TRBJ2-7; CDR3nt: TGCGCCAGCAGCTTGAATCCAGGGCGGGAGCAGTACTTC; CDR3aa: CASSLNPGREQYF
d_gene: NA; abundance: NA; v_gene: TRBV7-3; j_gene: TRBJ2-3; CDR3nt: TGTGCCAGCAGCTTAGCGGGTGGGGCAGATACGCAGTATTTT; CDR3aa: CASSLAGGADTQYF
d_gene: NA; abundance: NA; v_gene: TRBV3-1/TRBV3-2; j_gene: TRBJ2-3; CDR3nt: TGTGCCAGCAGCCAAGACAGGGTAGATACGCAGTATTTT; CDR3aa: CASSQDRVDTQYF
d_gene: TRBD1; abundance: NA; v_gene: TRBV7-8; j_gene: TRBJ1-4; CDR3nt: TGTGCCAGCAGCTCTCGGACAGGGGGTAGTGAAAAACTGTTTTTT; CDR3aa: CASSSRTGGSEKLFF
d_gene: TRBD1; abundance: once; v_gene: TRBV27; j_gene: TRBJ2-7; CDR3nt: TGTGCCAGCAGTGCTCGGGACAGGAGCTCCTACGAGCAGTACTTC; CDR3aa: CASSARDRSSYEQYF
d_gene: NA; abundance: NA; v_gene: TRBV7-2; j_gene: TRBJ2-1; CDR3nt: TGTGCCAGCAGCCCCAGTGCCAATGAGCAGTTCTTC; CDR3aa: CASSPSANEQFF